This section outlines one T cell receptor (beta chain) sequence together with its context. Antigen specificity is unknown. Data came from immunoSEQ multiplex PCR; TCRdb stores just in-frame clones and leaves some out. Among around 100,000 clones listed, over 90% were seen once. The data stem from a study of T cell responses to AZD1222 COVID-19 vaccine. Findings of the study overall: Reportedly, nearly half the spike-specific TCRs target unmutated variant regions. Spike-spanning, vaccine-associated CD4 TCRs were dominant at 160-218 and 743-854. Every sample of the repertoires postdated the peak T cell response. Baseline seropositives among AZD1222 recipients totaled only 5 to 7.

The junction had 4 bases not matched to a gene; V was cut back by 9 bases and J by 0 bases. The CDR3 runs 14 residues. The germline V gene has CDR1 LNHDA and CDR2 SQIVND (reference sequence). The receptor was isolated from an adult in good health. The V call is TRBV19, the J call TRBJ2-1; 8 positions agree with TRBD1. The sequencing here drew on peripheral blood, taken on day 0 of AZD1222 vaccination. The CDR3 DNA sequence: TGTGCCAGCAGGGGGCTTAGCTCCTACAATGAGCAGTTCTTC. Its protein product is CASRGLSSYNEQFF.